This TCR beta chain emerged from a study of patients and donors after allogeneic stem cell transplantation. MiXCR, run by TCRdb on the RT-PCR reads, gives a single entry per CDR3 protein. The sample contains 800,000 to 1,000,000 distinct CDR3 sequences, roughly 18% of which appear only once. The CDR3 totals 16 residues. V gave up 3 bases and J gave up 9 bases; unmatched junction bases: 10. Sequenced material: blood, either unsorted or a sorted T cell fraction (not recorded which). The rearrangement links TRBV12-3 or TRBV12-4 to TRBJ2-1; the match to TRBD1 covers 11 bases. The sequence was obtained from a human donor who was either an allogeneic HSCT recipient or a stem cell or donor lymphocyte infusion donor (not recorded which). It is not recorded whose cells these are; they may come from a transplant donor. The CDR3 reads CASSLGPGTGGGEQFF. CDR3 nucleotide sequence: TGTGCCAGCAGTTTGGGACCCGGGACAGGGGGGGGTGAGCAGTTCTTC.